The next 7 T cell receptor beta chains were all read from a single sample in a study of T-cell reconstitution after alpha-beta-depleted transplantation in children. Unique molecular identifiers were used in preparing the TCRbeta library. TCRdb re-called the PCR reads through MiXCR, storing one row per CDR3 protein. The sample contains around 490,000 distinct CDR3 sequences, more than 9.5% of which appear only once. The sequencing here drew on PBMCs, mostly from graft donor cells, taken 180 days after TCRalphabeta/CD19-depleted stem cell transplant. The receptors here all came from a female patient aged 2-9 years who had a stem cell transplant for aplastic anemia, so the T cells may come from the graft donor.

This clonotype was picked up a small number of times. The chain uses TRBV20-1 and TRBJ2-3, with D perhaps matching TRBD2 (6 bases). Germline V gene sequence: CDR1 DFQATT, CDR2 SNEGSKA (reference sequence). V gave up 3 bases and J gave up 1 base, with 11 bases separating them. The length of the CDR3 is 14 residues. The CDR3 DNA follows: TGCAGTGCTAGCCCGGCTAGCGGCACAGATACGCAGTATTTT. Amino acid sequence: CSASPASGTDTQYF.

The chain carries TRBV7-9 and TRBJ1-1; perhaps TRBD1 as D (6 bases). Per germline, CDR1 SEHNR and CDR2 FQNEAQ (reference sequence). The CDR3 totals 15 residues. V gave up 5 bases and J gave up 3 bases, with 16 bases separating them. CDR3: CASSPGETRDTEAFF. The CDR3, as DNA: TGTGCCAGCAGCCCAGGGGAAACGCGGGACACTGAAGCTTTCTTT.

This clonotype appeared a few times. The CDR3 DNA reads as TGCGCCAGCAGCTTGGAGGCTAGCGGGAACACCGGGGAGCTGTTTTTT. Translation: CASSLEASGNTGELFF. This rearrangement joins TRBV5-1 to TRBJ2-2; 7 nucleotides line up with TRBD2. In germline, CDR1 is SGHRS, CDR2 YFSETQ. V shed 0 bases, J shed 1 base, and the junction held 3 bases outside the gene matches. The CDR3 is made up of 16 amino acids.

The chain carries TRBV6-1 and TRBJ2-1; 7 bases are a match to TRBD1. The ends lost 6 bases at V and 11 bases at J; junction bases unmatched: 16. The CDR3 totals 15 residues. CDR1 is MNHNS, CDR2 SASEGT, per germline. The CDR3 coding sequence is TGTGCCAGCAGAAACCGGGACAGCCACTCGGTCCAGCAGTTCTTC. Protein sequence: CASRNRDSHSVQQFF.

The chain recombines TRBV6-5 with TRBJ1-2; D is unclear. Trimming left V 5 bases short and J 4 bases short, with 8 bases between. The germline V gene has CDR1 MNHEY and CDR2 SVGAGI. The CDR3 has 12 residues. The CDR3 reads CASSPNIYGYTF. Written as DNA, the CDR3 is TGTGCCAGCAGTCCGAATATCTATGGCTACACCTTC.

This clonotype was picked up many times. V is TRBV12-3 or TRBV12-4 and J is TRBJ2-7; possibly TRBD1 for D (6 bases). V lost 1 base, J lost 3 bases, and 10 bases lay in between. This CDR3 spans 14 amino acids. The CDR3 nucleotides are TGTGCCAGCAGTTTAGAACAGGGAGACTACGAGCAGTACGTC. This encodes CASSLEQGDYEQYV.

This clonotype was detected many times. The chain has TRBV12-3 or TRBV12-4 and TRBJ2-5, with TRBD1 identical over 8 bases. This CDR3 has 14 amino acids. The V gene end was trimmed by 5 bases and the J gene end by 5 bases; junction bases not matched to a gene: 7. The CDR3 protein is CASSEAGGRETQYF. The CDR3 nucleotides read TGTGCCAGCAGTGAGGCAGGGGGCAGGGAGACCCAGTACTTC.